This T cell receptor beta chain was identified in a study of type 1 regulatory T cells. About the research overall: T-allo10 is a Tr1-enriched, alloantigen-specific CD4 T cell product made in vitro.

This clonotype was recorded only once. Its antigen is unidentified. Each CDR3 protein gets one entry after TCRdb re-called the reads with MiXCR. In the table there are some 22,000 distinct CDR3 sequences, roughly 72% of which are singletons. V lost 4 bases to trimming and J lost 3 bases; unmatched junction nucleotides: 5. The CDR3 extends over 14 amino acids. Germline V lookup: CDR1 MDHEN, CDR2 SYDVKM. T-allo10 cells from the graft donor were described as anergic, host-alloantigen-specific, and alloantigen-specific suppressors. The clonotype originates from a human donor in good health. The sequenced material came from cultured T cells, either the whole culture or a sorted T cell fraction (not recorded which). The subset here: Tr1-enriched cell product generated in vitro against host alloantigens. The J gene is TRBJ2-7, the V gene TRBV28; TRBD1 matches at 8 bases. CDR3 residues: CASSSGQGLYEQYF. The CDR3 bases are TGTGCCAGCAGTTCCGGACAGGGCCTCTACGAGCAGTACTTC.